This T cell receptor (beta chain) was captured by sequencing in a study of T-cell reconstitution after alpha-beta-depleted transplantation in children. The V gene lost 0 bases and the J gene lost 0 bases, with 6 bases spanning the gap. The V gene's germline CDR1 is MNHEY and CDR2 SVGAGI. The CDR3 is 15 residues long. This clonotype was counted ten times or more. As it was prepared, the TCRbeta library received unique molecular identifiers. Via MiXCR, TCRdb re-called the PCR reads, giving one row per CDR3 protein. The top ten hold 5% to 7% of the sample, which has 210,000 or so distinct CDR3 sequences, approximately 9% seen once.

This material consisted of PBMCs from the stem cell graft donor, taken from the stem cell graft. This clonotype was sampled from a human donor who donated a stem cell graft to a child with acute lymphoblastic leukemia. V usage is TRBV6-5 and J usage is TRBJ1-5; D gene ambiguous. The CDR3 reads CASSYSTPSNQPQHF. The DNA for the CDR3 is TGTGCCAGCAGTTACTCTACTCCTAGCAATCAGCCCCAGCATTTT.